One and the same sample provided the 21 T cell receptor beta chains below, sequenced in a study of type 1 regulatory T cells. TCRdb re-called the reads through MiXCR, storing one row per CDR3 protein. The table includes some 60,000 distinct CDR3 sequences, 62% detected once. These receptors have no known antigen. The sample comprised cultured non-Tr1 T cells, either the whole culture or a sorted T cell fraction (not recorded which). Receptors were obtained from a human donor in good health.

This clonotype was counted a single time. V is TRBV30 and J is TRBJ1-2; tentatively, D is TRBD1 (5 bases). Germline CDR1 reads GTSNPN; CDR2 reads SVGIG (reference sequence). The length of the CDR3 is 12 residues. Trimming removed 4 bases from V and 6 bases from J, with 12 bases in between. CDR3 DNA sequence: TGTGCCTGGAACCCAGGGACGGATGGCTACACCTTC. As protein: CAWNPGTDGYTF.

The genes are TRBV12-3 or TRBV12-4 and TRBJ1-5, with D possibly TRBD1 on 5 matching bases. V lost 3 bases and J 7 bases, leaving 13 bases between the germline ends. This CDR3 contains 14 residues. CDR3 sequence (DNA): TGTGCCAGCAGTTTCCAGGGAAGGGACCAGCCCCAGCATTTT. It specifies CASSFQGRDQPQHF.

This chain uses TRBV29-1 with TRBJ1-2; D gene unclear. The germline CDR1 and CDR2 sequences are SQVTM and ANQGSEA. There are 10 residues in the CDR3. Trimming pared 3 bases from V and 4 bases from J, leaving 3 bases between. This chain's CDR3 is CSVDLYGYTF. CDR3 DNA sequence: TGCAGCGTTGACCTCTATGGCTACACCTTC.

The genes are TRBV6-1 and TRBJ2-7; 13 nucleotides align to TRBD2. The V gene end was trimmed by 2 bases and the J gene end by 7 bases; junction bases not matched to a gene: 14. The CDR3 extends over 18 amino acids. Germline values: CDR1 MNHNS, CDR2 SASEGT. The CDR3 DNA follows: TGTGCCAGCAGTGAAAAGTGGGGCCGGACTAGCGGGAGTGATGAGCAGTACTTC. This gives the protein CASSEKWGRTSGSDEQYF.

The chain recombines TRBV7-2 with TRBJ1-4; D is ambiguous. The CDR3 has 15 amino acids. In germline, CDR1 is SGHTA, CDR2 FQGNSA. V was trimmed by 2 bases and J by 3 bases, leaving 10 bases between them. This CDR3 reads CASSLFRRPNEKLFF. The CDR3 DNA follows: TGTGCCAGCAGCTTATTTCGCCGGCCTAATGAAAAACTGTTTTTT.

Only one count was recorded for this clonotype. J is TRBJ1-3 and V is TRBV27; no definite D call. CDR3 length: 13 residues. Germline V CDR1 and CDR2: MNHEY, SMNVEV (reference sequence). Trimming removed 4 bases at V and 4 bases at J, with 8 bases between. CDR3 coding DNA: TGTGCCAGCAGTTCCACTGCCGGAAACACCATATATTTT. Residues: CASSSTAGNTIYF.

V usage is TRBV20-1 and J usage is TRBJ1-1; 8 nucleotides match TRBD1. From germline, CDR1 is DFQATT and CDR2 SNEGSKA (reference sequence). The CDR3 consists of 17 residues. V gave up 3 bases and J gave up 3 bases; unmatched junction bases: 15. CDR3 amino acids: CSARRDRPTPTYTEAFF. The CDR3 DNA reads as TGCAGTGCTAGGAGGGACAGGCCGACCCCGACCTACACTGAAGCTTTCTTT.

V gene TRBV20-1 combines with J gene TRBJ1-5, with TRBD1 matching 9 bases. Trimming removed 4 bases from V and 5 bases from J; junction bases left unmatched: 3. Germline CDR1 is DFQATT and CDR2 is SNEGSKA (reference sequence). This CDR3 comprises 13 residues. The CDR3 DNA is TGCAGTGCTAACCGGGACAGGGATCAGCCCCAGCATTTT. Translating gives CSANRDRDQPQHF.

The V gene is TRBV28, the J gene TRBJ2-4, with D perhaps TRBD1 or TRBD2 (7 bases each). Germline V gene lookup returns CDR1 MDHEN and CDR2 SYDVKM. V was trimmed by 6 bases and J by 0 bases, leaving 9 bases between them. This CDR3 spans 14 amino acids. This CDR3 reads CASSRGGAKNIQYF. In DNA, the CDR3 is TGTGCCAGCAGCAGGGGGGGAGCCAAAAACATTCAGTACTTC. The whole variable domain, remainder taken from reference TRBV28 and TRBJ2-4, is DVKVTQSSRYLVKRTGEKVFLECVQDMDHENMFWYRQDPGLGLRLIYFSYDVKMKEKGDIPEGYSVSREKKERFSLILESASTNQTSMYLCASSRGGAKNIQYFGAGTRLSVL.

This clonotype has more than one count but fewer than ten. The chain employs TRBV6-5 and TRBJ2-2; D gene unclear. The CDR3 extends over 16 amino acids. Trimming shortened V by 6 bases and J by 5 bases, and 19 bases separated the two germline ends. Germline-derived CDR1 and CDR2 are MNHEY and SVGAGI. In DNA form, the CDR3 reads TGTGCCAGCAGATCCACCCAGGAGCCCATAACCGGGGAGCTGTTTTTT. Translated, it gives CASRSTQEPITGELFF.

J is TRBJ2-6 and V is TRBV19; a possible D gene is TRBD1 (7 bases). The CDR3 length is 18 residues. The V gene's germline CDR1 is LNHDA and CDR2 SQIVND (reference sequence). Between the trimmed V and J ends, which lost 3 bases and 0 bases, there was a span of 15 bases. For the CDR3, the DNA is TGTGCCAGTAGTATTCAATCAGGGGGGAGCTCTGGGGCCAACGTCCTGACTTTC. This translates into CASSIQSGGSSGANVLTF.

CDR3: CASSFGTVSYNEQFF. For the CDR3, the DNA is TGCGCCAGCAGCTTCGGGACGGTCTCCTACAATGAGCAGTTCTTC. V gene TRBV5-1 combines with J gene TRBJ2-1, with D perhaps assigned TRBD1 or TRBD2 (5 bases each). Germline V gene sequence: CDR1 SGHRS, CDR2 YFSETQ. The CDR3 has 15 amino acids. V was shortened by 2 bases and J by 0 bases, with 9 bases between the two germline ends. The entire variable domain, with the rest obtained from reference TRBV5-1 and TRBJ2-1, is as follows: KAGVTQTPRYLIKTRGQQVTLSCSPISGHRSVSWYQQTPGQGLQFLFEYFSETQRNKGNFPGRFSGRQFSNSRSEMNVSTLELGDSALYLCASSFGTVSYNEQFFGPGTRLTVL.

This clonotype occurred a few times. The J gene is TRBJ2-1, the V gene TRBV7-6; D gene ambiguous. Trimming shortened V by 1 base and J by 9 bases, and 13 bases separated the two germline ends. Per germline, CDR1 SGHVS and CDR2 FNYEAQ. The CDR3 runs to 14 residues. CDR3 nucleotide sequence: TGTGCCAGCAGCTTAGGGGCTCAGGCACGTGAGCAGTTCTTC. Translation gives CASSLGAQAREQFF.

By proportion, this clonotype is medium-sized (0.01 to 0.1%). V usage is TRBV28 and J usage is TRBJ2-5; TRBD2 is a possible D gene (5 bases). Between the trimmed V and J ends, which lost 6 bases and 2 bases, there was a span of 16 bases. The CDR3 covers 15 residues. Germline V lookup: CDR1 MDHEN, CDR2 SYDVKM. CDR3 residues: CASRPPLGGQETQYF. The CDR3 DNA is TGTGCCAGCAGGCCTCCCCTTGGAGGTCAAGAGACCCAGTACTTC.

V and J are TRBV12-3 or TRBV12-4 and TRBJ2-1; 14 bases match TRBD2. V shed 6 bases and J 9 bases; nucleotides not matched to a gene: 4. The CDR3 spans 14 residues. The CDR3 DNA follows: TGTGCCAGCAGCCGGACTAGCGGGAGGACTGAGCAGTTCTTC. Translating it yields CASSRTSGRTEQFF.

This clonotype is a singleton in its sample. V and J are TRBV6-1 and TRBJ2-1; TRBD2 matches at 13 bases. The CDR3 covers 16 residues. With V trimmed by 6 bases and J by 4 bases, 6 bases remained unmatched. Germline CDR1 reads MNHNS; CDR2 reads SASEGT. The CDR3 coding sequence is TGTGCCAGCAGGGGGACTAGCGGGGAGACTTACAATGAGCAGTTCTTC. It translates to CASRGTSGETYNEQFF.

CDR3 amino acids: CASSEAPRGYPPWELFF. In DNA, the CDR3 is TGTGCCAGCAGTGAAGCCCCCCGGGGCTATCCACCTTGGGAGCTGTTTTTT. The chain links TRBV2 to TRBJ2-2; D tentatively fits TRBD1 or TRBD2 (5 bases each). CDR3 length equals 17 residues. Deletions cut 0 bases from V and 9 bases from J, with 20 bases between. From germline, CDR1 is SNHLY and CDR2 FYNNEI.

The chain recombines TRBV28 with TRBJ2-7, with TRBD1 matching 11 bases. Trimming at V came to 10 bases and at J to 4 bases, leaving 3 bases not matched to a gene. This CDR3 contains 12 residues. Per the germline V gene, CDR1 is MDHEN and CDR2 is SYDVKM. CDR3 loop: CATGQGAYEQYF. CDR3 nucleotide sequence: TGTGCCACCGGACAGGGGGCTTACGAGCAGTACTTC.

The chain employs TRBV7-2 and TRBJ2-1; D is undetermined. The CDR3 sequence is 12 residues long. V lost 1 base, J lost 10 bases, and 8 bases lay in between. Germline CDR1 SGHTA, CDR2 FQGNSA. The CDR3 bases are TGTGCCAGCAGCTTAGTGGGCGGAGAGCAGTTCTTC. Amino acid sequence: CASSLVGGEQFF.

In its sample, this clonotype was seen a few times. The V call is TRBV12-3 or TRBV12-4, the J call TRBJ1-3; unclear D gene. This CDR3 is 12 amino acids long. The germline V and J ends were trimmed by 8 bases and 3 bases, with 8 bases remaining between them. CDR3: CASQRGGNTIYF. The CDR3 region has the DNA TGTGCCAGCCAACGGGGTGGAAACACCATATATTTT.

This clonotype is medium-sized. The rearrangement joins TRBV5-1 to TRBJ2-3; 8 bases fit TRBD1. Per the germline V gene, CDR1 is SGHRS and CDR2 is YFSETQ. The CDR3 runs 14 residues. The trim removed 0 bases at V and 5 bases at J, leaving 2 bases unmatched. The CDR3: CASSLGQGRDTQYF. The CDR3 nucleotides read TGCGCCAGCAGCTTGGGACAGGGGCGAGATACGCAGTATTTT. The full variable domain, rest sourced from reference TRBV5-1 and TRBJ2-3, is KAGVTQTPRYLIKTRGQQVTLSCSPISGHRSVSWYQQTPGQGLQFLFEYFSETQRNKGNFPGRFSGRQFSNSRSEMNVSTLELGDSALYLCASSLGQGRDTQYFGPGTRLTVL.